This T cell receptor beta chain was documented in a study of T cells in Graves' hyperthyroidism and ophthalmopathy. The CDR3 is 15 residues long. The V end was cut by 2 bases, the J end by 0 bases, with 10 bases between. Amplified TCR beta CDR3 regions derived from RNA transcripts. RT-PCR in the first round (using the HTBI primer set) targeted the TCR CDR3. TCRdb called the multiplex PCR reads again in MiXCR, with one record for every CDR3 protein. The repertoire holds hundreds of thousands of distinct CDR3 sequences, with about 12% as singletons. Overall study findings and caveats: Blood shared most expanded thyroid clonotypes above 0.001. In simple terms, a model built on 13 V-J features told ophthalmopathy apart from stable hyperthyroidism.

This clonotype has at least ten counts. Its antigen is unknown. PBMCs were collected from an approximately 9.3 ml volume of fresh peripheral blood. Sequencing used blood. This rearrangement joins TRBV12-3 or TRBV12-4 to TRBJ1-2; D gene ambiguous. This receptor was identified in a woman between 18 and 30 years old with Graves' hyperthyroidism. CDR3 loop: CASSLWSPANYGYTF. CDR3 DNA: TGTGCCAGCAGTTTATGGTCCCCTGCTAACTATGGCTACACCTTC.